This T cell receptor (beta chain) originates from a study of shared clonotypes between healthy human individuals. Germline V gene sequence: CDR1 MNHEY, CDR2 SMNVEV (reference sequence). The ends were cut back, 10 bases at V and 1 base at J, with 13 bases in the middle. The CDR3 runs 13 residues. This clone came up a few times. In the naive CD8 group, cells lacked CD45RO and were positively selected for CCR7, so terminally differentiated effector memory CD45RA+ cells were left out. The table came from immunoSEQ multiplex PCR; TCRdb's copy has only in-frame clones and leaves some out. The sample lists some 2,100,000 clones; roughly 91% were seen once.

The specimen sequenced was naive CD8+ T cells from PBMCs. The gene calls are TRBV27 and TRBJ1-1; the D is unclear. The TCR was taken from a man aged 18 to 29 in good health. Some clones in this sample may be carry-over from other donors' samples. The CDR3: CATAGLTNTEAFF. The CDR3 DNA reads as TGTGCCACCGCCGGGTTAACGAACACTGAAGCTTTCTTT.